This record covers a single T cell receptor beta chain. This specimen belongs to a study of blood T cell repertoires in COVID-19. Generated by immunoSEQ multiplex PCR, the TCRdb table keeps only in-frame clones and is missing some. The sample gives roughly 170,000 clones, about 85% of which show up once; about 6% is in the top ten. The CDR3 extends over 14 amino acids. V lost 4 bases and J 0 bases, leaving 9 bases between the germline ends. From germline, CDR1 is SGHRS and CDR2 YFSETQ. This clonotype was obtained from a woman aged 40 to 49 with acute COVID-19. The V and J genes are TRBV5-1 and TRBJ2-3; D is unresolved. Sequencing was performed on PBMCs or T cells enriched from blood (not recorded which). CDR3 sequence (DNA): TGCGCCAGCAGCCCGTTCACTAGCACAGATACGCAGTATTTT. Translation: CASSPFTSTDTQYF.